This T cell receptor (beta chain) was obtained from a study of blood T cells in healthy people across ages. Trimming at V came to 0 bases and at J to 8 bases, leaving 4 bases not matched to a gene. CDR1 is SGHRS and CDR2 is YFSETQ in the germline V gene. The length of the CDR3 is 14 residues. It was with a sample-barcoded 5' primer and a J-beta primer mix that a second PCR of roughly 7 to 11 cycles was run. TCRdb reprocessed the 5' RACE reads via MiXCR and lists one record per CDR3 protein. Of about 1.8 million distinct CDR3 sequences listed, around 48% are singletons. This clonotype was counted only a few times.

The receptor was derived from a woman aged 40-49 years in good health. The sequenced sample was blood. The chain couples TRBV5-1 to TRBJ2-1; 8 bases fit TRBD2. Here the CDR3 reads CASSLVAGKDEQFF. The CDR3 DNA reads TGCGCCAGCAGCTTGGTAGCGGGGAAGGATGAGCAGTTCTTC.